This T cell receptor (beta chain) is drawn from a study of T cell responses to AZD1222 COVID-19 vaccine. Findings and limits, study-wide: When two AZD1222 doses had been given, Spike-specific TCR breadth and depth rose. Repertoire sampling occurred only after the peak T cell response. White British ancestry dominated among donors, who included more females, and clonal diversity was possibly underestimated. Spike as a whole was targeted by vaccine-associated CD4 TCRs, dominant at 160-218 and 743-854.

The method was immunoSEQ multiplex PCR; TCRdb's version includes in-frame clones alone and lacks a portion of them. The table lists around 140,000 clones. The CDR3 covers 13 residues. Looked up from germline, CDR1 is MNHEY and CDR2 is SMNVEV (reference sequence). Trimming cost V 4 bases and J 0 bases, with 4 bases left between them. Remarks on this clone: The antigen remains undetermined.

This chain links TRBV27 with TRBJ1-5; D not certain. The sample taken for sequencing was peripheral blood. This receptor was obtained from an adult in good health. CDR3 sequence reads: CASSWDSNQPQHF. The CDR3 DNA reads as TGTGCCAGCAGTTGGGATAGCAATCAGCCCCAGCATTTT.